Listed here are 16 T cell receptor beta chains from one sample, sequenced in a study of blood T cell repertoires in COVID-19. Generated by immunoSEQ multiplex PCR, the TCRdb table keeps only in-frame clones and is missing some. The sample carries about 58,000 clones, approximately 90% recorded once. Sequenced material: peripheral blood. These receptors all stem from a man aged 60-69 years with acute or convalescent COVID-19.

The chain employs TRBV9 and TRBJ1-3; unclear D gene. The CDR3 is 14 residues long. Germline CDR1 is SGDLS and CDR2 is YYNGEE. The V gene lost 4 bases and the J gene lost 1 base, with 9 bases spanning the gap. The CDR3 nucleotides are TGTGCCAGCAGCCTAAGCCGATCTGGAAACACCATATATTTT. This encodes CASSLSRSGNTIYF.

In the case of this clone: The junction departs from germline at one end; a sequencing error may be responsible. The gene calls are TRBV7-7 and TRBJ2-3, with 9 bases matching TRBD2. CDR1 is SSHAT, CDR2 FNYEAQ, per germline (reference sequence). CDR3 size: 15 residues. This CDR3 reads CASSLSGRGGDTQYF. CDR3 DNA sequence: TGTGCTAGCAGCCTTAGCGGGAGAGGAGGAGATACGCAGTATTTT.

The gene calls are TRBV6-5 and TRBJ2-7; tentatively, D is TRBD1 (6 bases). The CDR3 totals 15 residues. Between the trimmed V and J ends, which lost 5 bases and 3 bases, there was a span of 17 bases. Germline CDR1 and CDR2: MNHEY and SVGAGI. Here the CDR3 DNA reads TGTGCCAGCAGTCGAAGTTACAGGGACCTCTACGAGCAGTACTTC. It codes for CASSRSYRDLYEQYF.

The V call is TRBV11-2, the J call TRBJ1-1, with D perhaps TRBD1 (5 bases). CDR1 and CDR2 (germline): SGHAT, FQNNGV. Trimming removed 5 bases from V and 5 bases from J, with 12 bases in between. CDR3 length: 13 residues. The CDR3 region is CASSQSRVTEAFF. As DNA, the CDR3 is TGTGCCAGCAGCCAGTCCAGGGTGACTGAAGCTTTCTTT.

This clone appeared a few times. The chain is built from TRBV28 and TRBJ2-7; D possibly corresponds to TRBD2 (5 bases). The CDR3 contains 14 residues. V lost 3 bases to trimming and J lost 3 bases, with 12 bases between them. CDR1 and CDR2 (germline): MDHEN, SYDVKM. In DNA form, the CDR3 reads TGTGCCAGCAGTTTGGCCCTAGAGGGCTACGAGCAGTACTTC. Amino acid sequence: CASSLALEGYEQYF.

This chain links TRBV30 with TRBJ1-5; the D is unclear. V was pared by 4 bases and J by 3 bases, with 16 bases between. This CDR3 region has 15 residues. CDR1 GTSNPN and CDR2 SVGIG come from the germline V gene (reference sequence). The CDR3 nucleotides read TGTGCCTGGATGGAGAAGAGAGGAAACAATCAGCCCCAGCATTTT. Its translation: CAWMEKRGNNQPQHF.

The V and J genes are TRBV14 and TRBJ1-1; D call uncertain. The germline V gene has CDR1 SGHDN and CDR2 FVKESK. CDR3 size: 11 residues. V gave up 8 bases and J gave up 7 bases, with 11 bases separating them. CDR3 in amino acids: CASAGPGEAFF. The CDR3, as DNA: TGTGCCAGCGCAGGTCCTGGTGAAGCTTTCTTT.

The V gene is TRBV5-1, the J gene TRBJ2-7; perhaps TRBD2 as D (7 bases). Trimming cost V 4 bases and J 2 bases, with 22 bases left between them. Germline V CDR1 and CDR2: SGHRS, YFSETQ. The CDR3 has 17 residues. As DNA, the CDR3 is TGCGCCAGCAGCGGGGGGCTAGCGGTGTTACCCCCCTACGAGCAGTACTTC. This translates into CASSGGLAVLPPYEQYF.

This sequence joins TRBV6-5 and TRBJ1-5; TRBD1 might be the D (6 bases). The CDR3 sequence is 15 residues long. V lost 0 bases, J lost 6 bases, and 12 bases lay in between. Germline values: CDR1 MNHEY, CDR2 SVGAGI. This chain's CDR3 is CASSYSGGGGQPQHF. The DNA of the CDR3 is TGTGCCAGCAGTTACTCCGGGGGGGGCGGTCAGCCCCAGCATTTT.

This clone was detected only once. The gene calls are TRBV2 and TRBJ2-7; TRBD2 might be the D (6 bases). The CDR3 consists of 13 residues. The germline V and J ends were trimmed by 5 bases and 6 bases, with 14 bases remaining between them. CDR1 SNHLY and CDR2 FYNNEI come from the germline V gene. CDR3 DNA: TGTGCCAGCAGTCACCCGGGGGTATCCGAGCAGTACTTC. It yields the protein CASSHPGVSEQYF.

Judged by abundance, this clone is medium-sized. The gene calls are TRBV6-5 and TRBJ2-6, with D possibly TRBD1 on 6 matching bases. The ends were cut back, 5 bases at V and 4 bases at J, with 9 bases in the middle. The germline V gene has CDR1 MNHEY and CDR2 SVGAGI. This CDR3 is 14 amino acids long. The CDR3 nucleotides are TGTGCCAGCAGTCGGGACACCGGGGCCAACGTCCTGACTTTC. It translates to CASSRDTGANVLTF.

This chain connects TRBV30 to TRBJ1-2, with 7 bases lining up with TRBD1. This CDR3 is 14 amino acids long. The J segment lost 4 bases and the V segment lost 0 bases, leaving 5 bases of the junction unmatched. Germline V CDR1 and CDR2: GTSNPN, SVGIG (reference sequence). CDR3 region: CAWSVQNRGYGYTF. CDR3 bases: TGTGCCTGGAGTGTACAGAACAGGGGCTATGGCTACACCTTC.

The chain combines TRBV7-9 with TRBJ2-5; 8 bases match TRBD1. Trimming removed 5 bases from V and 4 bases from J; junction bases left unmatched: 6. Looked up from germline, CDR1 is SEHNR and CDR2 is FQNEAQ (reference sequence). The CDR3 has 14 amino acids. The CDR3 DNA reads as TGTGCCAGCAGCACCATCAGGGGGCGAGAGACCCAGTACTTC. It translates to CASSTIRGRETQYF.

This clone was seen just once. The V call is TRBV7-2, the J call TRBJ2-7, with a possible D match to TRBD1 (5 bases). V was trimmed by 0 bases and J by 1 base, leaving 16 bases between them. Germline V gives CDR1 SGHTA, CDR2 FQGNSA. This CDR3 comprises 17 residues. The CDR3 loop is CASSLAGWGPRSYEQYF. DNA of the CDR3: TGTGCCAGCAGCTTAGCGGGGTGGGGCCCCCGTTCCTACGAGCAGTACTTC.

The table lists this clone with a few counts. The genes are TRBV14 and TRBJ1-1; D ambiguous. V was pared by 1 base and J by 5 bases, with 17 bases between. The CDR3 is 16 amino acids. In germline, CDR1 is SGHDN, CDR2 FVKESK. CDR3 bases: TGTGCCAGCAGCCAAGTAGGTGCGGTATTGAGGACTGAAGCTTTCTTT. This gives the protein CASSQVGAVLRTEAFF.

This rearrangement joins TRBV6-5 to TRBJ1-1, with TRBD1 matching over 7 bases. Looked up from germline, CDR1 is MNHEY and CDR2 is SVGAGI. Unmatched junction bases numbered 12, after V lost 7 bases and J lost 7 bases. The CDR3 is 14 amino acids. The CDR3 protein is CASITDREVGEAFF. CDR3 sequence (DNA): TGTGCCAGCATCACTGACAGGGAAGTAGGTGAAGCTTTCTTT.